The 19 T cell receptor beta chains listed next were all sequenced from one sample in a study of blood T cell repertoires in COVID-19 (TCRdb year 2020). The library was produced with the immunoSEQ multiplex PCR assay. TCRdb obtained this table from immuneACCESS and retained in-frame rearrangements with V and J assigned. These tables miss some clones; where compared with another copy, unresolved V genes account for less than half of the shortfall, and the remainder is unexplained. The sample table lists more than 85,000 clones, approximately 67% of them with a count of one. Together, the top ten hold 7.6% of the sample. The sequenced sample was peripheral blood. The receptor set was obtained from a woman between 55 and 75 years old with acute or convalescent COVID-19.

The chain recombines TRBV7-2 with TRBJ2-7; 12 bases align to TRBD1. The CDR3 is 15 residues long. V lost 5 bases, J lost 2 bases, and 4 bases stayed unmatched. Germline lookup yields CDR1 SGHTA and CDR2 FQGNSA. The CDR3 reads CASSHGTGGAYEQYF. The CDR3 region has the DNA TGTGCCAGCAGCCATGGGACAGGGGGCGCCTACGAGCAGTACTTC. The full variable domain, with the rest looked up from reference TRBV7-2 and TRBJ2-7, is GAGVSQSPSNKVTEKGKDVELRCDPISGHTALYWYRQSLGQGLEFLIYFQGNSAPDKSGLPSDRFSAERTGGSVSTLTIQRTQQEDSAVYLCASSHGTGGAYEQYFGPGTRLTVT.

In its sample, this clone was seen once. The chain links TRBV28 to TRBJ1-1; 9 bases line up with TRBD1. The CDR3 has 15 residues. Germline V gene data show CDR1 as MDHEN and CDR2 as SYDVKM. Trimming at V came to 5 bases and at J to 3 bases, leaving 7 bases not matched to a gene. CDR3 nucleotide sequence: TGTGCCAGCAGTGGAGCCGGGACAGGGCACACTGAAGCTTTCTTT. Translation gives CASSGAGTGHTEAFF.

The V gene is TRBV5-1, the J gene TRBJ2-5; 7 positions agree with TRBD1. This CDR3 spans 13 amino acids. Germline CDR1 reads SGHRS; CDR2 reads YFSETQ. The V segment lost 6 bases and the J segment 5 bases; nucleotides outside the gene matches: 7. The CDR3 loop reads CASKVQGVETQYF. CDR3 nucleotides: TGCGCCAGCAAGGTCCAGGGGGTCGAGACCCAGTACTTC.

This chain links TRBV25-1 with TRBJ2-7; the match to TRBD1 covers 9 bases. V shed 4 bases, J shed 2 bases, and the junction held 3 bases outside the gene matches. Germline lookup yields CDR1 MGHDK and CDR2 SYGVNS. The length of the CDR3 is 14 residues. The CDR3 loop reads CASSGTGDPYEQYF. Here the CDR3 DNA reads TGTGCCAGCAGTGGGACAGGGGACCCCTACGAGCAGTACTTC.

Note on this clone: This sample includes further DNA sequences coding for the same CDR3. The V and J genes are TRBV7-9 and TRBJ1-1; possible D gene TRBD1, 5 bases. The CDR3 is made up of 14 amino acids. The germline V gene has CDR1 SEHNR and CDR2 FQNEAQ (reference sequence). V lost 3 bases to trimming and J lost 4 bases, with 12 bases between them. CDR3 region: CASSFQQGGTEAFF. CDR3 in DNA: TGTGCCAGCAGCTTCCAGCAGGGAGGCACTGAAGCTTTCTTT.

The V and J genes are TRBV18 and TRBJ1-1; D perhaps matches TRBD1 (6 bases). Between the trimmed V and J ends, which lost 0 bases and 4 bases, there was a span of 12 bases. Germline loops: CDR1 KGHSH, CDR2 LQKENI. This CDR3 is 15 amino acids long. This CDR3 is CASSPPVQGSTEAFF. The CDR3 nucleotides are TGTGCCAGCTCACCACCAGTACAGGGAAGCACTGAAGCTTTCTTT.

This chain uses TRBV12-3 or TRBV12-4 with TRBJ1-6; no clear D. Trimming took off 3 bases at V and 10 bases at J, with 10 bases between the two ends. This CDR3 is 13 amino acids long. CDR3 nucleotide sequence: TGTGCCAGCAGTTTGGGTCCAGCGTCACCCCTCCACTTT. Amino acids: CASSLGPASPLHF.

The V gene is TRBV7-2, the J gene TRBJ2-2; 11 bases fit TRBD2. This CDR3 has 18 residues. V shed 5 bases and J 0 bases; nucleotides not matched to a gene: 8. CDR1 is SGHTA and CDR2 is FQGNSA in the germline V gene. The chain's CDR3 is CASSLRASGGTNTGELFF. The CDR3 DNA is TGTGCCAGCAGCCTACGCGCTAGCGGGGGGACGAACACCGGGGAGCTGTTTTTT.

J is TRBJ1-2 and V is TRBV9; 7 bases align to TRBD1. The CDR3 contains 14 residues. The trim removed 3 bases at V and 4 bases at J, leaving 6 bases unmatched. In germline, CDR1 is SGDLS, CDR2 YYNGEE. CDR3 sequence: CASSASTGTYGYTF. CDR3 coding DNA: TGTGCCAGCAGCGCCTCGACAGGGACCTATGGCTACACCTTC.

A few counts support this clone. The genes are TRBV7-2 and TRBJ1-6; 7 bases fit TRBD1. The length of the CDR3 is 17 residues. CDR1 and CDR2 from the germline V gene are SGHTA and FQGNSA. The V gene end was trimmed by 2 bases and the J gene end by 7 bases; junction bases not matched to a gene: 11. In nucleotides, the CDR3 is TGTGCCAGCAGCTTAACCTTCGGGGGACAGTTCAATTCACCCCTCCACTTT. It specifies CASSLTFGGQFNSPLHF.

This chain joins TRBV11-2 and TRBJ2-3; D unresolved. The CDR3 covers 14 residues. Trimming removed 2 bases at V and 3 bases at J, with 9 bases between. Germline-derived CDR1 and CDR2 are SGHAT and FQNNGV. This chain's CDR3 is CASSLTLLTDTQYF. The CDR3, as DNA: TGTGCCAGCAGCTTAACTTTACTAACAGATACGCAGTATTTT.

The rearrangement uses TRBV30 and TRBJ1-2; the match to TRBD1 covers 7 bases. CDR1 and CDR2 from the germline V gene are GTSNPN and SVGIG (reference sequence). The CDR3 length is 13 residues. Unmatched junction bases numbered 8, after V lost 5 bases and J lost 5 bases. Here the CDR3 reads CAWYSGTAYGYTF. The CDR3 DNA sequence: TGTGCCTGGTACTCCGGGACAGCTTATGGCTACACCTTC. Filled out from reference TRBV30 and TRBJ1-2, the complete variable domain reads SQTIHQWPATLVQPVGSPLSLECTVEGTSNPNLYWYRQAAGRGLQLLFYSVGIGQISSEVPQNLSASRPQDRQFILSSKKLLLSDSGFYLCAWYSGTAYGYTFGSGTRLTVV.

This clone was detected a few times. V is TRBV6-5 and J is TRBJ1-1; D is ambiguous. Trimming shortened V by 6 bases and J by 1 base, and 9 bases separated the two germline ends. The V gene's germline CDR1 is MNHEY and CDR2 SVGAGI. The CDR3 length is 13 residues. CDR3 DNA sequence: TGTGCCAGCAGGCTAGACGGGAACACTGAAGCTTTCTTT. It is translated as CASRLDGNTEAFF.

The V gene is TRBV14, the J gene TRBJ1-2, with 9 bases that match TRBD1. The CDR3 spans 15 residues. Germline values: CDR1 SGHDN, CDR2 FVKESK. Trimming removed 2 bases from V and 4 bases from J; junction bases left unmatched: 5. CDR3 DNA: TGTGCCAGCAGCCAAAGCGGGACAGGGATCTATGGCTACACCTTC. Translating gives CASSQSGTGIYGYTF.

This clone was observed a single time. The rearrangement uses TRBV28 and TRBJ1-4; D may be TRBD1 (5 bases). The CDR3 totals 15 residues. Trimming removed 2 bases at V and 3 bases at J, with 10 bases between. Germline V gene sequence: CDR1 MDHEN, CDR2 SYDVKM. The CDR3: CASSLGRGANEKLFF. The CDR3 coding sequence is TGTGCCAGCAGTTTAGGGCGGGGGGCTAATGAAAAACTGTTTTTT.

This clone was observed a handful of times. V and J are TRBV19 and TRBJ2-1; 14 bases align to TRBD2. The CDR3 length is 16 residues. V was pared by 5 bases and J by 6 bases, with 6 bases of the junction left unmatched. Germline CDR1 and CDR2: LNHDA and SQIVND (reference sequence). CDR3 residues: CASSGRLAGGFNEQFF. In DNA, the CDR3 is TGTGCCAGTAGTGGGAGACTAGCGGGGGGGTTCAATGAGCAGTTCTTC.

The rearrangement uses TRBV19 and TRBJ2-4; possibly TRBD1 for D (5 bases). This CDR3 is built from 14 residues. The V gene lost 5 bases and the J gene lost 3 bases, with 11 bases spanning the gap. From germline, CDR1 is LNHDA and CDR2 SQIVND (reference sequence). Here the CDR3 reads CASSPRADKNIQYF. CDR3 sequence (DNA): TGTGCCAGTAGTCCCAGGGCTGACAAAAACATTCAGTACTTC.

The V call is TRBV30, the J call TRBJ1-2; D unclear. V lost 0 bases and J 8 bases, leaving 7 bases between the germline ends. The germline gives CDR1 GTSNPN, CDR2 SVGIG (reference sequence). There are 11 residues in the CDR3. CDR3: CAWSVPGGYTF. The CDR3 coding sequence is TGTGCCTGGAGTGTGCCGGGGGGCTACACCTTC.

V is TRBV7-2 and J is TRBJ1-2, with 8 bases matching TRBD1. CDR1 and CDR2 (germline): SGHTA, FQGNSA. CDR3 size: 16 residues. With V trimmed by 5 bases and J by 2 bases, 10 bases remained unmatched. The CDR3 DNA reads TGTGCCAGCAGCCCCTACGACAGGGGACGGAACTATGGCTACACCTTC. Translation: CASSPYDRGRNYGYTF.